The present T cell receptor (beta chain) was sequenced within a study of T cells in localized non-small cell lung cancer. Study-level findings and limits: Longer overall survival was linked to higher blood T cell density. The highest T cell clonality was in uninvolved adjacent lung, above tumor. Detection in adjacent lung was observed for a median approximately 53 of the top 100 tumor clones.

Measured with immunoSEQ multiplex PCR; TCRdb has only the in-frame clones, and not every one. The sample includes 45,000 to 60,000 clones, approximately 90% seen only once; the top ten take approximately 5%. Comments on this clone: Its specificity is not known.

J was trimmed by 2 bases and V by 2 bases; bases with no gene match: 4. CDR1 MNHEY and CDR2 SVGAGI come from the germline V gene. There are 15 residues in the CDR3. V usage is TRBV6-5 and J usage is TRBJ2-7, with 9 positions matching TRBD1. This sequence was found in a woman aged 35-75 years with stage I lung adenocarcinoma. Sequenced here: peripheral blood, sampled before any cancer treatment. The CDR3 protein is CASSYLGTGTYEQYF. CDR3 sequence (DNA): TGTGCCAGCAGTTACCTCGGGACAGGGACCTACGAGCAGTACTTC.